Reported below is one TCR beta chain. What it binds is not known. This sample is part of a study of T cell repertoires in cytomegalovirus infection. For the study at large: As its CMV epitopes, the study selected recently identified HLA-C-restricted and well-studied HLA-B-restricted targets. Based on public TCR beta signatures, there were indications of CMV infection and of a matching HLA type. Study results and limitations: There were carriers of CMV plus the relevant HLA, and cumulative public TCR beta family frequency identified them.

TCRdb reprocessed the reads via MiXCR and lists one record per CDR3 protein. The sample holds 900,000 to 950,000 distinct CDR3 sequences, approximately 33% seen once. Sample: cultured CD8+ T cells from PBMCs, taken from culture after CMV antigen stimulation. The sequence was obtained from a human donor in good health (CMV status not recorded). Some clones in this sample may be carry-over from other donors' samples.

For the CDR3, the DNA is TGTGCCAGCAGCTTAGGGAGTTTACAGGAAAGGTACACCTTC. It codes for CASSLGSLQERYTF. The chain joins TRBV7-3 to TRBJ1-2, with TRBD1 as a possible D gene (5 bases). Germline V gene sequence: CDR1 SGHTA, CDR2 FQGTGA. The CDR3 loop spans 14 amino acids. V lost 2 bases, J lost 11 bases, and 18 bases lay in between. Using reference TRBV7-3 and TRBJ1-2 for the parts outside the CDR3, the full variable domain is GAGVSQTPSNKVTEKGKYVELRCDPISGHTALYWYRQSLGQGPEFLIYFQGTGAADDSGLPNDRFFAVRPEGSVSTLKIQRTERGDSAVYLCASSLGSLQERYTFGSGTRLTVV.